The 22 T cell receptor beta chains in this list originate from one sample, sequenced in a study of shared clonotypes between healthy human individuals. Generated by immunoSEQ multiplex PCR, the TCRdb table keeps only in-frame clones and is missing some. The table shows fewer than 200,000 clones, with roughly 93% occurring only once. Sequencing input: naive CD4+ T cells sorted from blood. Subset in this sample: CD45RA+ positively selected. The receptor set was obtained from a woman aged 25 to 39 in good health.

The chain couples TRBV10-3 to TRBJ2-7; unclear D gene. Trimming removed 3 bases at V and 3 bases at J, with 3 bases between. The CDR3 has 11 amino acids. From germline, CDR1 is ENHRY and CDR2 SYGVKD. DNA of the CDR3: TGTGCCATCAGTGAACACTACGAGCAGTACTTC. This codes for CAISEHYEQYF.

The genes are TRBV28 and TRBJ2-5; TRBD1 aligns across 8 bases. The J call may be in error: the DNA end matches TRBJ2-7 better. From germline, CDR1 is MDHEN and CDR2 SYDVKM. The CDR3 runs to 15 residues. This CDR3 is CASSFRQGKTYEQYF. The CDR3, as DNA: TGTGCCAGCAGTTTCCGACAGGGGAAAACCTACGAGCAGTACTTC.

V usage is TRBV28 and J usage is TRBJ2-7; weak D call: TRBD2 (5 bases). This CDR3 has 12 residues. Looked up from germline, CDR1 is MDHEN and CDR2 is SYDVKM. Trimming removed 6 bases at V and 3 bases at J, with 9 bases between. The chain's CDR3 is CASRTGIYEQYF. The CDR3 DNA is TGTGCCAGCAGGACGGGAATCTACGAGCAGTACTTC.

CDR3 amino acids: CASSGGVAGGHEQYF. In DNA form, the CDR3 reads TGTGCCAGCAGTGGGGGGGTAGCGGGAGGACACGAGCAGTACTTC. V gene TRBV6-1 combines with J gene TRBJ2-7; 10 nucleotides align to TRBD2. Germline lookup yields CDR1 MNHNS and CDR2 SASEGT. The CDR3 sequence is 15 residues long. With 4 bases clipped from V and 5 bases from J, the junction kept 8 bases outside the gene matches.

The CDR3 region has the DNA TGTGCCACCAGCTGGACACTGAACACTGAAGCTTTCTTT. This sequence encodes CATSWTLNTEAFF. The chain uses TRBV15 and TRBJ1-1; D might be TRBD1 (5 bases). V lost 5 bases and J 0 bases, leaving 7 bases between the germline ends. CDR3 length: 13 amino acids. Germline V CDR1 and CDR2: LNHNV, YYDKDF (reference sequence).

The CDR3 is CASSPQRFGVRAGELFF. The CDR3 bases are TGTGCCAGCTCACCACAGAGGTTCGGGGTCAGGGCCGGGGAGCTGTTTTTT. J is TRBJ2-2 and V is TRBV18; possibly TRBD1 or TRBD2 for D (5 bases each). Germline-derived CDR1 and CDR2 are KGHSH and LQKENI. The CDR3 is 17 residues long. V was trimmed by 1 base and J by 6 bases, leaving 18 bases between them.

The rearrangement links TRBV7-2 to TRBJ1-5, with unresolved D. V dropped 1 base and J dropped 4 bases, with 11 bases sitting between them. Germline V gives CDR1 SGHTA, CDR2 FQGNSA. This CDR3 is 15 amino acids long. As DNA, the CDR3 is TGTGCCAGCAGCTTAGGTTATCGGGGTAATCAGCCCCAGCATTTT. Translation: CASSLGYRGNQPQHF.

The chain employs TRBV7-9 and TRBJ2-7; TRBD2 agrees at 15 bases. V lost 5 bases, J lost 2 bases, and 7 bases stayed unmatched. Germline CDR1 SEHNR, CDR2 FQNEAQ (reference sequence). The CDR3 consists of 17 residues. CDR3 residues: CASSRGLAGGSPYEQYF. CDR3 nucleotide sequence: TGTGCCAGCAGCCGGGGACTAGCGGGAGGAAGCCCCTACGAGCAGTACTTC.

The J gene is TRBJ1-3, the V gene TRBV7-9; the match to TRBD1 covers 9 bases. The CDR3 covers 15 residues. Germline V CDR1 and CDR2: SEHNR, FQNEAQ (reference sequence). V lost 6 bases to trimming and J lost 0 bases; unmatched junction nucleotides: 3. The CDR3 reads CASSTQGASGNTIYF. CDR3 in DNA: TGTGCCAGCAGTACACAGGGGGCCTCTGGAAACACCATATATTTT.

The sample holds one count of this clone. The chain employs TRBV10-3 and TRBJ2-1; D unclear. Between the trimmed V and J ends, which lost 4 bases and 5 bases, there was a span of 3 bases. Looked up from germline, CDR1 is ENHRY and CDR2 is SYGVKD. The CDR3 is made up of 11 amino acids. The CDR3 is CAISANNEQFF. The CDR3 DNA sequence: TGTGCCATCAGTGCAAACAATGAGCAGTTCTTC.

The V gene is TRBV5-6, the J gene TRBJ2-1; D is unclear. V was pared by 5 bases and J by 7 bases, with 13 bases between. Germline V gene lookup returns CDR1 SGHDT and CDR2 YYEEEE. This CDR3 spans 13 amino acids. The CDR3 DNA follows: TGTGCCAGCAGATCCGGACCTCAGAATGAGCAGTTCTTC. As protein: CASRSGPQNEQFF.

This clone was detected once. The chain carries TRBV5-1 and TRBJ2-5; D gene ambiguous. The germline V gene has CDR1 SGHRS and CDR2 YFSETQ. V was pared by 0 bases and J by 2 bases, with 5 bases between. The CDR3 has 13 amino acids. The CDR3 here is CASSLGTQETQYF. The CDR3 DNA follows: TGCGCCAGCAGCTTGGGAACTCAAGAGACCCAGTACTTC. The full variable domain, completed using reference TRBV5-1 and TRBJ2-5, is KAGVTQTPRYLIKTRGQQVTLSCSPISGHRSVSWYQQTPGQGLQFLFEYFSETQRNKGNFPGRFSGRQFSNSRSEMNVSTLELGDSALYLCASSLGTQETQYFGPGTRLLVL.

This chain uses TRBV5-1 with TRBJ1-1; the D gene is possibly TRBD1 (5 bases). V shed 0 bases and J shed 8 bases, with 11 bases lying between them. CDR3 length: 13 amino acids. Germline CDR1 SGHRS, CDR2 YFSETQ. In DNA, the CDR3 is TGCGCCAGCAGCTTGGCCCCCGGGACCGAAGCTTTCTTT. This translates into CASSLAPGTEAFF.

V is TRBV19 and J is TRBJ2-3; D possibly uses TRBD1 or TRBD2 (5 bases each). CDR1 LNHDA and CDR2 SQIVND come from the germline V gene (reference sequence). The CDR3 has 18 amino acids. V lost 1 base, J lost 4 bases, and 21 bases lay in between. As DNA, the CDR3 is TGTGCCAGTAGTATAGGGCCTCCGGGGCCTCTAAGCGCAGATACGCAGTATTTT. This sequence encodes CASSIGPPGPLSADTQYF.

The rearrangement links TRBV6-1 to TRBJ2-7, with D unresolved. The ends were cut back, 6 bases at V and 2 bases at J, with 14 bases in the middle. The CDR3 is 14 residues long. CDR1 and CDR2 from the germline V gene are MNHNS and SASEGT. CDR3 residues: CASSPQELTYEQYF. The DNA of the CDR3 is TGTGCCAGCAGCCCTCAGGAGCTAACCTACGAGCAGTACTTC.

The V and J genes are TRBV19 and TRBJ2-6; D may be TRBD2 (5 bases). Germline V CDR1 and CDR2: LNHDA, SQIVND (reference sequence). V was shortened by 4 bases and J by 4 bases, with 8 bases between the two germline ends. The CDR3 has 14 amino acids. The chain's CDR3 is CASSTGYGANVLTF. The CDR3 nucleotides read TGTGCCAGTAGTACGGGGTACGGGGCCAACGTCCTGACTTTC.

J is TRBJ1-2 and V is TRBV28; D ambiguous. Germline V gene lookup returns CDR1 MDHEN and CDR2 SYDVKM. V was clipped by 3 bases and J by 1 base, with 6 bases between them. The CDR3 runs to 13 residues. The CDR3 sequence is CASSFTDNYGYTF. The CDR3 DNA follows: TGTGCCAGCAGTTTTACGGATAACTATGGCTACACCTTC.

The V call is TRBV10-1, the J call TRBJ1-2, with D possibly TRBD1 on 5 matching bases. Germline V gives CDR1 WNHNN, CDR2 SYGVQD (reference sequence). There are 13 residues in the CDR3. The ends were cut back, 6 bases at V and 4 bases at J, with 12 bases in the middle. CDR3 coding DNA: TGCGCCAGCAGCCCCGTGGGGGGCTATGGCTACACCTTC. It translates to CASSPVGGYGYTF.

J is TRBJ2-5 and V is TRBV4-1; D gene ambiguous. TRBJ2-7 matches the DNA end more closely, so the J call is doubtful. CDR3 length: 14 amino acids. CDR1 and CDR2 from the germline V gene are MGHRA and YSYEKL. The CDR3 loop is CASSQAAQAYEQYF. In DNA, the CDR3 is TGCGCCAGCAGCCAAGCGGCTCAGGCCTACGAGCAGTACTTC.

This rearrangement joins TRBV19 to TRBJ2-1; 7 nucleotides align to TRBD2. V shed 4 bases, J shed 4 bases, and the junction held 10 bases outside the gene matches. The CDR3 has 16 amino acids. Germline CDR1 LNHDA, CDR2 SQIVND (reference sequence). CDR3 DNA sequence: TGTGCCAGTAGTACACCGGAAGCGGGGAAATACAATGAGCAGTTCTTC. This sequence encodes CASSTPEAGKYNEQFF.

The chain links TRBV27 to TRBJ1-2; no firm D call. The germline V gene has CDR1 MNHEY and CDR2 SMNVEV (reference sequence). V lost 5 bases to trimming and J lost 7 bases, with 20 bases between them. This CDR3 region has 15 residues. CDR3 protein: CASSTPSRWVAGYTF. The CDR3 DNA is TGTGCCAGCAGTACCCCCTCGAGGTGGGTAGCTGGCTACACCTTC.

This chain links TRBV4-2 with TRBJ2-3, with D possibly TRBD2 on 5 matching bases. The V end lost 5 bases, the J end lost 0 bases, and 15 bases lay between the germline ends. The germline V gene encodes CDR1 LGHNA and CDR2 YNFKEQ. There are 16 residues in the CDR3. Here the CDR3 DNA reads TGTGCCAGCAGCGCCGGGTTAGCGCCAAGCACAGATACGCAGTATTTT. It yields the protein CASSAGLAPSTDTQYF.